This T cell receptor (beta chain) is drawn from a study of T cells after yellow fever vaccination. The CDR3 is 15 residues long. Germline values: CDR1 LGHNA, CDR2 YSLEER. Trimming cost V 2 bases and J 0 bases, with 10 bases left between them. Findings and limits, study-wide: Abundant clonotypes (contaminants from the bulk population) could be present in FACS-sorted repertoires.

One entry per CDR3 protein results from TCRdb running MiXCR on the 5' RACE reads. The sample holds 400,000 to 450,000 distinct CDR3 sequences, over 15% seen once. As regards this clonotype: What it binds is unknown.

The sequence came from a man younger than 35 who received the YFV17D yellow fever vaccine. The source was PBMCs, collected before the yellow fever booster vaccination. The rearrangement links TRBV4-3 to TRBJ1-1; D is ambiguous. The CDR3 nucleotides are TGCGCCAGCAGCCAATCGGCAGCTATGAACACTGAAGCTTTCTTT. Residues: CASSQSAAMNTEAFF.